This TCR beta chain was recovered during a study of CD8+ T cells in alopecia areata. Reverse transcription of extracted RNA yielded cDNA, which provided the sequencing template. Produced via immunoSEQ multiplex PCR; TCRdb's table is partial and in-frame only. This table holds 250,000 or so clones, about two thirds found once. This CDR3 region has 15 residues. Germline V gives CDR1 MNHEY, CDR2 SMNVEV (reference sequence). V trimming: 5 bases; J trimming: 8 bases; junction bases outside the gene matches: 12. The sample here was CD4+ T cells sorted from blood, taken at week 0. This clonotype was sampled from a human donor with alopecia areata. This sequence joins TRBV27 and TRBJ1-2; 9 bases fit TRBD1. The CDR3 coding sequence is TGTGCCAGCAGTACTGGACAGGGGCGGCGAATGGGCTACACCTTC. The encoded protein is CASSTGQGRRMGYTF.